This T cell receptor beta chain was obtained from a study of T-cell memory formation after mild COVID-19. Whole-study context: TCR clusters showed largely donor specificity. Overall study results and limits: Second-wave clones with a day 37 peak had unconfirmed SARS-CoV-2 specificity.

The CDR3 totals 15 residues. Deletions cut 0 bases from V and 3 bases from J, with 8 bases between. Germline CDR1 is SGHDN and CDR2 is FVKESK. As for this clonotype: Antigen unknown.

Constant-segment primers and 5'RACE yielded cDNA libraries for TCR alpha and TCR beta, each carrying sample barcodes and UMIs. Using its own MiXCR run on the 5' RACE reads, TCRdb lists one record per CDR3 protein. The data hold roughly 300,000 distinct CDR3 sequences, with about an eighth observed a single time. The chain links TRBV14 to TRBJ1-4, with D unclear. The clonotype was recovered from a young man who had mild COVID-19 (a few samples of this study predate the infection). Cell type and time point are not known. The sequenced material came from PBMCs or a T cell subset sorted from them (not recorded which). In nucleotides, the CDR3 is TGTGCCAGCAGCCAAGAATGGGCTTCTAATGAAAAACTGTTTTTT. This sequence encodes CASSQEWASNEKLFF.